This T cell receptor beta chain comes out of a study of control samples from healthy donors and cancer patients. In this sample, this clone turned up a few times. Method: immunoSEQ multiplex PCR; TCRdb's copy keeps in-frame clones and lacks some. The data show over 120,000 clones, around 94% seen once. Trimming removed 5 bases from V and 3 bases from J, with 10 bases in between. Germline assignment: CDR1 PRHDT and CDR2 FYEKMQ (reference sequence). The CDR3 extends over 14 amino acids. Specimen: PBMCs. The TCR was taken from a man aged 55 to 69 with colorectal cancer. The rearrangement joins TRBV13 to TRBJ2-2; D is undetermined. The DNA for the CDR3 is TGTGCCAGCAGCATGCGAGCCGACACCGGGGAGCTGTTTTTT. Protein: CASSMRADTGELFF.